Given below is one TCR beta chain in context. V lost 5 bases and J 5 bases, leaving 10 bases between the germline ends. This CDR3 contains 13 residues. Germline V CDR1 and CDR2: SGHTA, FQGTGA. This specimen comes from a study of blood T cell repertoires in COVID-19. Overall study: Specimens from acute and convalescent COVID-19 originated in the United States, Italy and Spain. PBMCs, B-cell-depleted T cells, or T cells were the source of the cDNA or gDNA that made up the material.

Original processing methods: From reference gene primer amplification, estimates of nucleated cell counts were derived. TCRdb keeps only in-frame clones here, not all; method: immunoSEQ multiplex PCR. V, J and clone size derive from that table, while D and trimming were established from the DNA sequence. The table shows 27,000 or so clones, with over 75% occurring only once. Sequencing was done on a sample of peripheral blood. This clonotype was obtained from a man between 70 and 80 years old with acute or convalescent COVID-19. This rearrangement joins TRBV7-3 to TRBJ2-1, with unresolved D. The CDR3 bases are TGTGCCAGCAGCGCAATCCCAGACAATGAGCAGTTCTTC. Translated: CASSAIPDNEQFF.